This TCR beta chain came from a study of T cell clonality in common variable immunodeficiency. The CDR3 extends over 18 amino acids. V lost 5 bases to trimming and J lost 2 bases, with 22 bases between them. Germline values: CDR1 LNHDA, CDR2 SQIVND (reference sequence). The study, taken as a whole, reports: Shared TCRbeta clones were fewer between CVID subjects than controls. Common variable immunodeficiency TCR beta sequences reportedly had fewer deletions and N-nucleotide insertions. Compared with healthy controls, CVID subjects showed increased TCRbeta clonality, mostly in about a third.

The protocol was immunoSEQ multiplex PCR, while the TCRdb copy is restricted to in-frame clones and leaves out a portion. This sample's table has around 15,000 clones. Diagnosis required reduced IgG, IgA and/or IgM with specific antibody deficiency. Both groups were predominantly of Caucasian heritage. A note on this clone: Antigen specificity is unknown. The read terminates 3 residues before the CDR3 end, so the remaining end is supplied by the germline J gene.

The chain combines TRBV19 with TRBJ2-1, with a possible D match to TRBD1 (5 bases). The specimen was peripheral blood mononuclear cells. This clonotype originated in a human donor with common variable immunodeficiency. CDR3 sequence reads: CASSPRARAVVAYNEQFF. The sequenced CDR3 bases are TGTGCCAGTAGTCCTAGAGCCAGGGCCGTTGTGGCCTACAATGAG.